These 20 T cell receptor beta chains were all obtained from the same sample, sequenced in a study of OX40 agonist ivuxolimab in advanced cancers. The table came from immunoSEQ multiplex PCR; TCRdb's copy has only in-frame clones and leaves some out. Among about 50,000 clones listed, around nine tenths were seen once. This specimen consisted of CD4+ or CD8+ T cells sorted from blood, obtained in a trial of the OX40 agonist ivuxolimab. The receptors shown here come from an adult with an advanced solid tumor such as melanoma, head and neck, liver or kidney cancer.

The chain couples TRBV10-2 to TRBJ2-1; 7 bases match TRBD2. The CDR3 is 15 amino acids. Losses at the gene ends were 6 bases for V and 0 bases for J; bases not matched to a gene: 5. Germline CDR1 and CDR2: WSHSY and SAAADI. The CDR3 reads CASSVGGSSYNEQFF. CDR3 nucleotide sequence: TGCGCCAGCAGCGTCGGGGGGAGCTCCTACAATGAGCAGTTCTTC.

The J gene is TRBJ1-6, the V gene TRBV5-5, with unresolved D. Germline-derived CDR1 and CDR2 are SGHKS and YYEKEE (reference sequence). Trimming took 4 bases from V and 9 from J, leaving 17 bases between them. The CDR3 spans 15 residues. In DNA, the CDR3 is TGTGCCAGCAGCGAAGGCGACGGGGTAACTTCACCCCTCCACTTT. It translates to CASSEGDGVTSPLHF. The variable domain in full, with the rest retrieved from reference TRBV5-5 and TRBJ1-6, is DAGVTQSPTHLIKTRGQQVTLRCSPISGHKSVSWYQQVLGQGPQFIFQYYEKEERGRGNFPDRFSARQFPNYSSELNVNALLLGDSALYLCASSEGDGVTSPLHFGNGTRLTVT.

V is TRBV7-9 and J is TRBJ2-5, with 9 positions matching TRBD1. Germline V gene data show CDR1 as SEHNR and CDR2 as FQNEAQ (reference sequence). V shed 4 bases and J 3 bases; nucleotides not matched to a gene: 3. The CDR3 has 14 residues. CDR3 residues: CASSYRTGEETQYF. The CDR3 DNA reads as TGTGCCAGCAGCTACCGGACAGGGGAAGAGACCCAGTACTTC.

V is TRBV7-9 and J is TRBJ2-1, with no clear D. Germline V gene sequence: CDR1 SEHNR, CDR2 FQNEAQ (reference sequence). V shed 5 bases and J shed 0 bases, with 11 bases lying between them. The CDR3 runs 15 residues. The CDR3 bases are TGTGCCAGCAGCCCCGCGGCTAACTCCTACAATGAGCAGTTCTTC. This codes for CASSPAANSYNEQFF.

The rearrangement links TRBV28 to TRBJ1-5, with D perhaps TRBD1 (6 bases). This CDR3 is built from 17 residues. Deletions cut 6 bases from V and 1 base from J, with 19 bases between. Germline loops: CDR1 MDHEN, CDR2 SYDVKM. The CDR3 is CASRNRDGSGSNQPQHF. CDR3 DNA: TGTGCCAGCAGGAACAGGGATGGCTCTGGGAGCAATCAGCCCCAGCATTTT. The full variable domain, its missing parts supplied by reference TRBV28 and TRBJ1-5, is DVKVTQSSRYLVKRTGEKVFLECVQDMDHENMFWYRQDPGLGLRLIYFSYDVKMKEKGDIPEGYSVSREKKERFSLILESASTNQTSMYLCASRNRDGSGSNQPQHFGDGTRLSIL.

V gene TRBV7-8 combines with J gene TRBJ2-5; tentatively, D is TRBD1 (6 bases). The ends were cut back, 5 bases at V and 5 bases at J, with 27 bases in the middle. This CDR3 is built from 18 residues. CDR1 is SGHVS and CDR2 is FQNEAQ in the germline V gene. The chain's CDR3 is CASSPSRNRVRGDETQYF. In nucleotides, the CDR3 is TGTGCCAGCAGCCCGAGTCGGAACAGGGTTAGGGGTGACGAGACCCAGTACTTC.

V is TRBV6-1 and J is TRBJ2-7, with TRBD2 matching 8 bases. CDR3 length: 13 residues. Looked up from germline, CDR1 is MNHNS and CDR2 is SASEGT. The ends lost 4 bases at V and 1 base at J; junction bases unmatched: 0. DNA for the CDR3: TGTGCCAGCAGTGGCGGGGGGTCCTACGAGCAGTACTTC. Translation: CASSGGGSYEQYF.

The chain is built from TRBV9 and TRBJ2-1; D remains unclear. Germline V CDR1 and CDR2: SGDLS, YYNGEE. The V end was cut by 4 bases, the J end by 1 base, with 15 bases between. The CDR3 runs 16 residues. The CDR3 loop reads CASSPESGFSYNEQFF. In DNA, the CDR3 is TGTGCCAGCAGCCCTGAGAGTGGATTTTCCTACAATGAGCAGTTCTTC.

V gene TRBV11-2 combines with J gene TRBJ2-3, with D tentatively TRBD2 (6 bases). CDR3 length: 14 residues. The V end was cut by 4 bases, the J end by 3 bases, with 11 bases between. CDR1 and CDR2 from the germline V gene are SGHAT and FQNNGV. The CDR3 protein is CASSSDGGTDTQYF. CDR3 bases: TGTGCCAGCAGCTCCGATGGGGGGACAGATACGCAGTATTTT.

This clone was seen just once. V gene TRBV10-1 combines with J gene TRBJ1-4; D is unclear. In germline, CDR1 is WNHNN, CDR2 SYGVQD (reference sequence). The V end lost 0 bases, the J end lost 3 bases, and 8 bases lay between the germline ends. The length of the CDR3 is 15 residues. The CDR3 spells CASSESSGSNEKLFF. For the CDR3, the DNA is TGCGCCAGCAGTGAGTCATCGGGGTCTAATGAAAAACTGTTTTTT.

The sample holds one count of this clone. This sequence joins TRBV5-1 and TRBJ2-5, with 8 nucleotides matching TRBD2. CDR1 is SGHRS and CDR2 is YFSETQ in the germline V gene. J gave up 5 bases and V 3 bases, and 12 bases lay outside the gene matches. The CDR3 consists of 16 residues. The CDR3, as DNA: TGCGCCAGCAGCTCCTTCGGGGGGGCGATGAGGGAGACCCAGTACTTC. Protein sequence: CASSSFGGAMRETQYF.

By its share, this clone is medium-sized. CDR3 nucleotides: TGCGCCAGCAGCCAAGTCGGCAGGGGGGAGGATACGCAGTATTTT. Encoded protein: CASSQVGRGEDTQYF. The chain joins TRBV4-1 to TRBJ2-3, with D tentatively TRBD1 (7 bases). Trimming took off 1 base at V and 6 bases at J, with 14 bases between the two ends. This CDR3 region has 15 residues. CDR1 and CDR2 from the germline V gene are MGHRA and YSYEKL.

The chain combines TRBV6-1 with TRBJ2-3; 7 nucleotides align to TRBD2. The J segment lost 6 bases and the V segment lost 6 bases, leaving 3 bases of the junction unmatched. The CDR3 runs 12 residues. The V gene's germline CDR1 is MNHNS and CDR2 SASEGT. The DNA for the CDR3 is TGTGCCAGCAGAACAGCGGGGGATACGCAGTATTTT. It encodes CASRTAGDTQYF.

The gene calls are TRBV5-8 and TRBJ2-1; D gene ambiguous. This CDR3 region has 11 residues. Germline V gene data show CDR1 as SGHTS and CDR2 as YDEGEE. Trimming removed 4 bases at V and 13 bases at J, with 12 bases between. CDR3 loop: CASSRRNTQFF. The CDR3 DNA reads TGTGCCAGCAGCCGACGGAATACCCAGTTCTTC.

CDR3: CATSRKGGYNSPLHF. The CDR3 DNA reads TGTGCCACCAGTAGAAAGGGCGGTTATAATTCACCCCTCCACTTT. V is TRBV15 and J is TRBJ1-6; the D is unclear. Trimming removed 6 bases from V and 4 bases from J, with 13 bases in between. CDR1 and CDR2 from the germline V gene are LNHNV and YYDKDF (reference sequence). The CDR3 consists of 15 residues.

V gene TRBV2 combines with J gene TRBJ1-3; D is undetermined. The CDR3 length is 15 residues. CDR1 and CDR2 (germline): SNHLY, FYNNEI. Trimming removed 7 bases at V and 0 bases at J, with 13 bases between. This CDR3 is CASIGRASSGNTIYF. The CDR3 DNA sequence: TGTGCCAGCATCGGAAGGGCTTCCTCTGGAAACACCATATATTTT.

The J gene is TRBJ2-3, the V gene TRBV19; D call uncertain. V lost 6 bases and J lost 4, with 14 bases in between. The CDR3 totals 14 residues. CDR1 is LNHDA, CDR2 SQIVND, per germline (reference sequence). DNA of the CDR3: TGTGCCAGTAGCCGATTCGGAGTCCCAGATACGCAGTATTTT. Its protein is CASSRFGVPDTQYF.

V gene TRBV15 combines with J gene TRBJ2-5; possible D gene TRBD2, 6 bases. The CDR3 has 15 residues. Germline values: CDR1 LNHNV, CDR2 YYDKDF (reference sequence). The V end lost 1 base, the J end lost 1 base, and 10 bases lay between the germline ends. This chain's CDR3 is CATSRVGGSQETQYF. The CDR3 nucleotides are TGTGCCACCAGCAGAGTCGGGGGATCCCAAGAGACCCAGTACTTC.

The CDR3 DNA follows: TGTGCCAGCAGCCCGTGGGGGGGCCCCACCGGGGAGCTGTTTTTT. Its protein product is CASSPWGGPTGELFF. V and J are TRBV28 and TRBJ2-2, with D possibly being TRBD2 (7 bases). The V and J ends lost 6 bases and 4 bases respectively, with 15 bases between them. The CDR3 consists of 15 residues. Germline V CDR1 and CDR2: MDHEN, SYDVKM. Full variable domain (rest looked up from reference TRBV28 and TRBJ2-2): DVKVTQSSRYLVKRTGEKVFLECVQDMDHENMFWYRQDPGLGLRLIYFSYDVKMKEKGDIPEGYSVSREKKERFSLILESASTNQTSMYLCASSPWGGPTGELFFGEGSRLTVL.

The chain joins TRBV19 to TRBJ1-1; 7 bases fit TRBD1. With V trimmed by 3 bases and J by 0 bases, 10 bases remained unmatched. The CDR3 sequence is 17 residues long. The germline CDR1 and CDR2 sequences are LNHDA and SQIVND (reference sequence). This chain's CDR3 is CASSIGADRPLNTEAFF. The CDR3 nucleotides read TGTGCCAGTAGTATTGGGGCGGACAGGCCTTTGAACACTGAAGCTTTCTTT.